The clone carrying this T cell receptor (beta chain) was recorded only once. No antigen is known for it. The entry originates in a study of shared clonotypes between healthy human individuals. Notes on the study in general: The authors expected sequencing depth to affect clonotype sharing among donors. Naive subsets tended to show greater estimated richness than memory subsets.

The CDR3 sequence is 15 residues long. CDR1 is SGHAT and CDR2 is FQNNGV in the germline V gene. Trimming pared 5 bases from V and 2 bases from J, leaving 16 bases between. As defined, naive CD8 cells were CD45RO-negative and positively selected for CCR7, with terminally differentiated effector memory CD45RA+ cells excluded. The test was conducted at deep level. Repertoires were generated with immunoSEQ multiplex PCR, while TCRdb's copy carries only in-frame clones and drops some. The sample includes about 2.1 million clones, 90% to 95% seen only once; the top ten take 1.5% to 2%. The chain is built from TRBV11-2 and TRBJ2-7; D is possibly TRBD1 (5 bases). The receptor was derived from a man aged 18 to 30 in good health. Some clones in this sample may be carry-over from other donors' samples. The sequencing sample was made of naive CD8+ T cells from PBMCs. This CDR3 is CASSHFTGRTYEQYF. In DNA, the CDR3 is TGTGCCAGCAGCCATTTTACAGGTCGGACCTACGAGCAGTACTTC.